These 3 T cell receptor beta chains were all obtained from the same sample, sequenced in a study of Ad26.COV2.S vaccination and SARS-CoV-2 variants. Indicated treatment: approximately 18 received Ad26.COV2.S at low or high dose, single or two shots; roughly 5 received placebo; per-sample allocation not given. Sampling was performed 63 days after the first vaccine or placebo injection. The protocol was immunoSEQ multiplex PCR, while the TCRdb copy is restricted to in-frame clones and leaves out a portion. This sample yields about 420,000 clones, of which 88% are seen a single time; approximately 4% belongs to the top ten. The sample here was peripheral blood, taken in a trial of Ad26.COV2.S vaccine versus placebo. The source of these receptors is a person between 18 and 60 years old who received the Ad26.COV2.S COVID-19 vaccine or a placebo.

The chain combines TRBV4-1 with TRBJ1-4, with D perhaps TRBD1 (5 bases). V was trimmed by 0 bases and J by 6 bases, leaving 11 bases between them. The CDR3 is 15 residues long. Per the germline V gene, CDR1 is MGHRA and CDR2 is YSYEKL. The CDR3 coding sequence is TGCGCCAGCAGCCAAGATAGCCAGGGTTATGAAAAACTGTTTTTT. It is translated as CASSQDSQGYEKLFF.

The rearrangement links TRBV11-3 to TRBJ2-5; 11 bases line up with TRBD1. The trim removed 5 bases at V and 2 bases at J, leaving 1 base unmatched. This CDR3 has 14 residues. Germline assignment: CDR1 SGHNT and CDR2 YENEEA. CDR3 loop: CASSRDRGQETQYF. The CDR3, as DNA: TGTGCCAGCAGCAGGGACAGGGGGCAAGAGACCCAGTACTTC.

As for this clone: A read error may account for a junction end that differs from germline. CDR3 protein: CASSQDSAYEQYF. CDR3 in DNA: TGTGCCAGCAGTCAAGACAGTGCCTACGAGCAGTACTTC. V usage is TRBV3-1 (or the pseudogene TRBV3-2) and J usage is TRBJ2-7; tentative D call: TRBD1 (5 bases). The CDR3 runs to 13 residues. Germline V lookup: CDR1 LGHDT, CDR2 YNNKEL (reference sequence).